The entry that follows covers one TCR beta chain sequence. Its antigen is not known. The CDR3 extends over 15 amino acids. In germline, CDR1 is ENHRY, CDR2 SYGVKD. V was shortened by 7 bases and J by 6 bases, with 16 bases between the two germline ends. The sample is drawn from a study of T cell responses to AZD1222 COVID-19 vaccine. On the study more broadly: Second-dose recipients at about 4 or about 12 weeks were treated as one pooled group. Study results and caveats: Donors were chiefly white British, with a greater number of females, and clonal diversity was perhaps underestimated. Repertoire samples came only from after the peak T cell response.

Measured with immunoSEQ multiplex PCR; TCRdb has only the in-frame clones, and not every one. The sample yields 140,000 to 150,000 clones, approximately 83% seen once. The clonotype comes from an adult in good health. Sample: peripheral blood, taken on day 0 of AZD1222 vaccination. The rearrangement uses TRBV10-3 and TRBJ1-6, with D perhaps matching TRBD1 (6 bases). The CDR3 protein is CAITDSGQINSPLHF. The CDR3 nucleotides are TGTGCCATCACCGACAGCGGACAGATTAATTCACCCCTCCACTTT.